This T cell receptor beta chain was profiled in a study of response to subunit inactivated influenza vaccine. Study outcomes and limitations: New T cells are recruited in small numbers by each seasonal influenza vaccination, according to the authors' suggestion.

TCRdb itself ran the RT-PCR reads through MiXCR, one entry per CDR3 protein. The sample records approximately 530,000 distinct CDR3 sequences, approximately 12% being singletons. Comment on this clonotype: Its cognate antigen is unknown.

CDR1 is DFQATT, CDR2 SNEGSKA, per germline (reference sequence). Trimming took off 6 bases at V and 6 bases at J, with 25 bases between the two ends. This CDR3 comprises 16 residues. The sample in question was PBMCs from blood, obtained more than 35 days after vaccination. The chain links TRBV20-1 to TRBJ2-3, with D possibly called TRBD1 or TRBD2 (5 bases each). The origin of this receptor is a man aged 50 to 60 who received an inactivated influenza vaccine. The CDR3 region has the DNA TGCAGTGCCGTAGTTGTGGGGCTAGCCTATACTGATACGCAGTATTTT. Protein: CSAVVVGLAYTDTQYF.